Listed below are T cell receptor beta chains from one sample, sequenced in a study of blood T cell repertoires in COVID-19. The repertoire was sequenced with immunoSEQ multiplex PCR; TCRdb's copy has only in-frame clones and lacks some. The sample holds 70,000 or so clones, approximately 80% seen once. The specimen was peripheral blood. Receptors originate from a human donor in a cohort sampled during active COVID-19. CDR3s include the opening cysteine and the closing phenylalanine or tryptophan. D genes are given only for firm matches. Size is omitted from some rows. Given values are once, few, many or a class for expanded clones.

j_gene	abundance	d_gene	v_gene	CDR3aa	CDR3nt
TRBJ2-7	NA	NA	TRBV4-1	CASSQEWGDGRGSYEQYF	TGCGCCAGCAGCCAAGAGTGGGGGGATGGGCGGGGCTCCTACGAGCAGTACTTC
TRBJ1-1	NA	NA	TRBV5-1	CATSLGPEGSTEAFF	TGCGCCACCAGCCTGGGACCTGAGGGCTCCACTGAAGCTTTCTTT
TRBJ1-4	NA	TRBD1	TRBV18	CASSGQLNEKLFF	TGTGCCAGCTCGGGACAGCTTAATGAAAAACTGTTTTTT
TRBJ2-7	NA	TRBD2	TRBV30	CAWKRELYEQYF	TGTGCCTGGAAGCGGGAGCTCTACGAGCAGTACTTC
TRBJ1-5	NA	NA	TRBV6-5	CASSRFNQPQHF	TGTGCCAGCAGCAGATTTAATCAGCCCCAGCATTTT
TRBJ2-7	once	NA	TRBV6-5	CASSRTDYNYEQYF	TGTGCCAGCAGTAGGACAGACTATAACTACGAGCAGTACTTC
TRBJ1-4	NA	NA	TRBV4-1	CASRLTGLNEKLFF	TGCGCCAGCAGGCTTACAGGGCTTAATGAAAAACTGTTTTTT
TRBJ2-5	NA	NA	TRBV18	CASSRMPSTAKETQYF	TGTGCCAGCTCCAGGATGCCCTCGACAGCCAAAGAGACCCAGTACTTC
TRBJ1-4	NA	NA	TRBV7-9	CASSFEAGEKLFF	TGTGCCAGCAGCTTCGAAGCGGGTGAAAAACTGTTTTTT
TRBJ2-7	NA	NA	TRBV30	CAWSEGRGEQYF	TGTGCCTGGAGTGAAGGACGGGGCGAGCAGTACTTC
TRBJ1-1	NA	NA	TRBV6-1	CASSEPQGWGPDTEAFF	TGTGCCAGCAGTGAACCCCAAGGCTGGGGGCCGGACACTGAAGCTTTCTTT
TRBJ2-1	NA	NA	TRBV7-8	CASSLGSATYNEQFF	TGTGCCAGCAGCTTAGGGTCTGCGACCTACAATGAGCAGTTCTTC
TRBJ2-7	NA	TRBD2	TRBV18	CASSPRRGGPSSYEQYF	TGTGCCAGCTCACCACGGCGGGGGGGGCCTAGCTCCTACGAGCAGTACTTC
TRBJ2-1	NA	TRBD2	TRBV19	CASSRSSGGSYNEQFF	TGTGCCAGTAGTCGGTCTAGCGGAGGCTCCTACAATGAGCAGTTCTTC
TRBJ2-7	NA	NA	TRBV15	CATSRDLTNEQYF	TGTGCCACCAGCAGAGATCTGACTAACGAGCAGTACTTC
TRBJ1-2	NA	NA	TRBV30	CAWSVLEYGYTF	TGTGCCTGGAGTGTACTAGAATATGGCTACACCTTC
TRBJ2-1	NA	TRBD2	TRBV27	CASSHLSGGSYNEQFF	TGTGCCAGCAGCCACCTTAGCGGGGGCTCCTACAATGAGCAGTTCTTC
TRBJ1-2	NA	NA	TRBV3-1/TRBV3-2	CASSGEAAYGYTF	TGTGCCAGCAGCGGAGAGGCGGCCTATGGCTACACCTTC
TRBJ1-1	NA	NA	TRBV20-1	CSASFDRPRRTEAFF	TGCAGTGCTAGTTTCGACAGGCCCCGTCGGACTGAAGCTTTCTTT
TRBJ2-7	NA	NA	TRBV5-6	CASSLGGDFYEQYF	TGTGCCAGCAGCTTAGGAGGGGATTTCTACGAGCAGTACTTC
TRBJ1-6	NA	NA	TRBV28	CASSPPSGSDSPLHF	TGTGCCAGCAGTCCCCCCTCCGGGTCGGATTCACCCCTCCACTTT
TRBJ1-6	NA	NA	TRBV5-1	CASSISYNSPLHF	TGCGCCAGCAGCATCAGTTATAATTCACCCCTCCACTTT
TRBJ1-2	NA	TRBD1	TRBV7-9	CASSLAGQGAYGYTF	TGTGCCAGCAGCTTAGCGGGGCAGGGGGCCTATGGCTACACCTTC
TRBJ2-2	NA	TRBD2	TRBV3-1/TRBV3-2	CASSHDLAGARRGAVF	TGTGCCAGCAGCCATGACCTAGCGGGAGCAAGGCGGGGAGCTGTTTTT
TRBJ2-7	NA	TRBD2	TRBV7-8	CASSHILSGNYEQYF	TGTGCCAGCAGCCATATTCTTAGCGGGAACTACGAGCAGTACTTC
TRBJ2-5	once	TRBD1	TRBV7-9	CASSFGGQVGETQYF	TGTGCCAGCAGCTTCGGGGGACAGGTCGGGGAGACCCAGTACTTC
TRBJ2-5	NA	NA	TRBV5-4	CASSLERGLGTQYF	TGTGCCAGCAGCTTGGAGAGAGGGTTGGGGACCCAGTACTTC
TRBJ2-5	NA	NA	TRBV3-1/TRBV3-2	CASSQGVVGETQYF	TGTGCCAGCAGCCAAGGGGTGGTCGGGGAGACCCAGTACTTC
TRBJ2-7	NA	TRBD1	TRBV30	CAWATGGYYEQYF	TGTGCCTGGGCCACAGGGGGATACTACGAGCAGTACTTC
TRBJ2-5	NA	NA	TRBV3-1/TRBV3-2	CASSPPGWETQYF	TGTGCCAGCAGCCCCCCAGGTTGGGAGACCCAGTACTTC
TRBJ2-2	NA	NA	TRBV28	CASSFLRTSTGELFF	TGTGCCAGCAGTTTTTTGAGGACAAGTACCGGGGAGCTGTTTTTT
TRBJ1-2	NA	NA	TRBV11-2	CASSLDRTVANYGYTF	TGTGCCAGCAGCTTAGATCGGACAGTCGCTAACTATGGCTACACCTTC
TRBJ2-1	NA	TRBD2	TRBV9	CASSVTSGGNEQFF	TGTGCCAGCAGCGTGACTAGCGGGGGCAATGAGCAGTTCTTC
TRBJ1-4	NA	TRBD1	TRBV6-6	CASSTGTETTNEKLFF	TGTGCCAGCAGCACTGGGACAGAAACAACTAATGAAAAACTGTTTTTT
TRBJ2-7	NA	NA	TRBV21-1	CAGGLHYFYSYEQYF	TGTGCCGGAGGCCTCCATTACTTTTACTCCTACGAGCAGTACTTC
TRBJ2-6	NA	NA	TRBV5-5	CASSLGTGAGANVLTF	TGTGCCAGCAGCTTGGGTACGGGGGCTGGGGCCAACGTCCTGACTTTC
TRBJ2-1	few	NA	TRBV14	CASSLGLNNEQFF	TGTGCCAGCAGCCTGGGACTGAACAATGAGCAGTTCTTC
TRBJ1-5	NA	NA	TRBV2	CASGPDRWNQPQHF	TGTGCCAGCGGCCCGGACAGATGGAATCAGCCCCAGCATTTT
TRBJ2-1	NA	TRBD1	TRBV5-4	CASSQPGQGNTEQFF	TGTGCCAGCAGCCAACCGGGACAGGGAAACACTGAGCAGTTCTTC
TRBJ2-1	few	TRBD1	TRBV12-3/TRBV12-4	CASSLAGHRGRFF	TGTGCCAGCAGTTTGGCGGGACACAGGGGGCGTTTCTTC
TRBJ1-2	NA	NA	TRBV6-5	CASLGAGDYYGYTF	TGTGCCAGCTTAGGGGCAGGGGATTACTATGGCTACACCTTC
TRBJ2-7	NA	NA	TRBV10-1	CASSEGHMPYEQYF	TGCGCCAGCAGTGAAGGACATATGCCCTACGAGCAGTACTTC
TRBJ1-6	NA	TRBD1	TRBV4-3	CASSQETGNNSPLHF	TGCGCCAGCAGCCAAGAGACAGGGAATAATTCACCCCTCCACTTT
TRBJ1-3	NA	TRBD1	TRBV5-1	CASSRPGTGNSGNTIYF	TGCGCCAGCAGCCGTCCCGGGACAGGGAACTCTGGAAACACCATATATTTT